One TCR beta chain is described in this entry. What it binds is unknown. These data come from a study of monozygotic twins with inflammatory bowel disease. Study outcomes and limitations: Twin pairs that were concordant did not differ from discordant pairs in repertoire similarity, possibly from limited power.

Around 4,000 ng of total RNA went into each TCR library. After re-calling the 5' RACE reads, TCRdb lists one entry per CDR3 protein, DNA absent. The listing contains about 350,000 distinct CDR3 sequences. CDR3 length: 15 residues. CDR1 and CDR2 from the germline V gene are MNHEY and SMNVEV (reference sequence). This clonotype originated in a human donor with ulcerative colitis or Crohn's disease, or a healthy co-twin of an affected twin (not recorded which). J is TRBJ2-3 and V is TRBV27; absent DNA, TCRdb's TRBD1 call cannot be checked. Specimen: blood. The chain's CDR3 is CASSLVGGRTDTQYF.